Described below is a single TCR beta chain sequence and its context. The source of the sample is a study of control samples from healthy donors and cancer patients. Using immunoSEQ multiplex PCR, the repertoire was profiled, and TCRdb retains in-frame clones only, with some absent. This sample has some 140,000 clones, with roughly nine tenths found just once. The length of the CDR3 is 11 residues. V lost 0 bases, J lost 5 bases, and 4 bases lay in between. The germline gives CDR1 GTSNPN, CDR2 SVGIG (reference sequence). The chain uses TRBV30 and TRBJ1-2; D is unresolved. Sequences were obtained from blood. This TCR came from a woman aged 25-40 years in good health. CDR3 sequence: CAWSVQYGYTF. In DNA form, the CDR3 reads TGTGCCTGGAGTGTACAGTATGGCTACACCTTC. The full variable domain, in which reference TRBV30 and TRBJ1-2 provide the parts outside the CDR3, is SQTIHQWPATLVQPVGSPLSLECTVEGTSNPNLYWYRQAAGRGLQLLFYSVGIGQISSEVPQNLSASRPQDRQFILSSKKLLLSDSGFYLCAWSVQYGYTFGSGTRLTVV.